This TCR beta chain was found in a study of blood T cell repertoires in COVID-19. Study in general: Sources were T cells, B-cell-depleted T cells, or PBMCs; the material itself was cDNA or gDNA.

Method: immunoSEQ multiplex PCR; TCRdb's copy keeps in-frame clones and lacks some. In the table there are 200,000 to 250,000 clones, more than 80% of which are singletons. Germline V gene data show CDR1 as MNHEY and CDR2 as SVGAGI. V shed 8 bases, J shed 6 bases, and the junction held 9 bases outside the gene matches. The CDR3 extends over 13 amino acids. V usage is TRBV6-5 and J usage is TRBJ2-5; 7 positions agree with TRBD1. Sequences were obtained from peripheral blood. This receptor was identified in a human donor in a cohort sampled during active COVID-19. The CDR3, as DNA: TGTGCCAGCTCAGGGGGAACAGGAAAGACCCAGTACTTC. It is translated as CASSGGTGKTQYF.